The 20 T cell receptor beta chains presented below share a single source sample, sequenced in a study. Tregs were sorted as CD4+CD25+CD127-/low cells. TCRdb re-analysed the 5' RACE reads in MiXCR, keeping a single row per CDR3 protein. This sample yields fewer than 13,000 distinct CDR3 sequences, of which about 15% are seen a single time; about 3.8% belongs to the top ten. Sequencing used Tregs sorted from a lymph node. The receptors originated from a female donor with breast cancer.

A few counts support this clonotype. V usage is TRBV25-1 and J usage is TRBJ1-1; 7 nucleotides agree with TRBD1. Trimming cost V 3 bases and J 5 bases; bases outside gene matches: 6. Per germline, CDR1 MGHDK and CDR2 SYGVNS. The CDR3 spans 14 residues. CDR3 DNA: TGTGCCAGCAGTGATCAGGGGGGAAGAACTGAAGCTTTCTTT. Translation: CASSDQGGRTEAFF.

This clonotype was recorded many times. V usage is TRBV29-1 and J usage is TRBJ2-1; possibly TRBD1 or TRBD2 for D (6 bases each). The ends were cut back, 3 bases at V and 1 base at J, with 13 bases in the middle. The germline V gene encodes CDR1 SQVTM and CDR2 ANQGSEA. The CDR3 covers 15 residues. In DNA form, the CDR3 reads TGCAGCGTTGATAGGGGGGAGCGATCCTACAATGAGCAGTTCTTC. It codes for CSVDRGERSYNEQFF.

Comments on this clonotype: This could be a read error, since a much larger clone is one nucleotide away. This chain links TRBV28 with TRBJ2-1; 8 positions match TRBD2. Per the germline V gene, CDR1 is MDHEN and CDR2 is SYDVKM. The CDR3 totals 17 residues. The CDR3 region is CASSPWVAGSSYNEQCF. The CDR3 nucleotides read TGTGCCAGCAGTCCCTGGGTAGCGGGAAGCTCCTACAATGAGCAGTGCTTC.

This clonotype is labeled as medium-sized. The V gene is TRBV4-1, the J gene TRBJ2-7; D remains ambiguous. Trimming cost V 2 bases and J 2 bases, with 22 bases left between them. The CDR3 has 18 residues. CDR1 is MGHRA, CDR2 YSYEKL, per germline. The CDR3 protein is CASSQFGAGRKGAYEQYF. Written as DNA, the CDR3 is TGCGCCAGCAGCCAATTTGGTGCCGGGCGCAAAGGCGCCTACGAGCAGTACTTC.

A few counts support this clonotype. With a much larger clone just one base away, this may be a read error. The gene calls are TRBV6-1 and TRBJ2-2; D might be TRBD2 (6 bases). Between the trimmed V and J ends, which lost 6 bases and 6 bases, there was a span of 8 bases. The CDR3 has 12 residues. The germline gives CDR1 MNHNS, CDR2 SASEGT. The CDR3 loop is CASRWDSGELFF. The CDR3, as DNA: TGTGCCAGCAGGTGGGACTCCGGGGAGCTGTTTTTT.

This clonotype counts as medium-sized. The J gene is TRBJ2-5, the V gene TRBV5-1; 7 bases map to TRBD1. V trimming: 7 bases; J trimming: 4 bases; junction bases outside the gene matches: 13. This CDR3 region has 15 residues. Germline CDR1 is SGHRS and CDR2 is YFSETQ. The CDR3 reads CASHVNSGQRETQYF. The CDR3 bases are TGCGCCAGCCACGTCAATTCGGGACAGCGAGAGACCCAGTACTTC.

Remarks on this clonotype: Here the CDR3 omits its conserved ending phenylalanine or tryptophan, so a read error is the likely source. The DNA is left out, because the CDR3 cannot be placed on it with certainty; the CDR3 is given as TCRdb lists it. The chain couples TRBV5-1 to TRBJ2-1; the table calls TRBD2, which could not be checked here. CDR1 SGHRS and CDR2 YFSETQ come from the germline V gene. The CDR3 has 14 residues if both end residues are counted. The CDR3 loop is CASSLDPFGGDYVL.

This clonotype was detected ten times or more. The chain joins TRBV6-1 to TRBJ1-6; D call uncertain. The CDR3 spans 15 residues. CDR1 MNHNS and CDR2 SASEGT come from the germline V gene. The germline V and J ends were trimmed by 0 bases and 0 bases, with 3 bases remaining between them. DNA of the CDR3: TGTGCCAGCAGTGAAGCGAGCTCCTATAATTCACCCCTCCACTTT. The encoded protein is CASSEASSYNSPLHF.

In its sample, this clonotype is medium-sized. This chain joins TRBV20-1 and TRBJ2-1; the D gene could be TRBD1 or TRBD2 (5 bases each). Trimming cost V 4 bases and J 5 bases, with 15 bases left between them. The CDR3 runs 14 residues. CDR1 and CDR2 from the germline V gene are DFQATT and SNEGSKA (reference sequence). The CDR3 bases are TGCAGTGCTAACGGTGGGGGAGCGAACAATGAGCAGTTCTTC. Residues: CSANGGGANNEQFF.

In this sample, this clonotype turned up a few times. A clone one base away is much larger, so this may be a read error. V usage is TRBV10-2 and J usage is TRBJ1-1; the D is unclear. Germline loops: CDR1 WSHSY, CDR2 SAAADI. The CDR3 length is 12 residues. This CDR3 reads CAGSGQSPEAFF. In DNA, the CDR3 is TGCGCCGGCAGTGGGCAGTCCCCTGAAGCTTTCTTT.

The CDR3 region has the DNA TGTGCCAGCAGTGAGCCGGGAAAGTCTTACAATGAGCAGTTCTTC. Encoded protein: CASSEPGKSYNEQFF. The chain couples TRBV25-1 to TRBJ2-1, with D perhaps TRBD2 (5 bases). The V gene lost 3 bases and the J gene lost 4 bases, with 13 bases spanning the gap. This CDR3 is built from 15 residues. Germline-derived CDR1 and CDR2 are MGHDK and SYGVNS.

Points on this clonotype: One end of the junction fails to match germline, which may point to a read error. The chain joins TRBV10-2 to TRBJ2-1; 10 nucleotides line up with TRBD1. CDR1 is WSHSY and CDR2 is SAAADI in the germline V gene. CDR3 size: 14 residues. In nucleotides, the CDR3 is TGCTCCAGCAGGGCGGGACAGGGGTCCTATGAGCAGTTCTTC. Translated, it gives CSSRAGQGSYEQFF.

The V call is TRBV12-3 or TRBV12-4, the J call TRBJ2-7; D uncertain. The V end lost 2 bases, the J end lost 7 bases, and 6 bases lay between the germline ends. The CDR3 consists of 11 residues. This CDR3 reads CASSLWQEQYF. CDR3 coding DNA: TGTGCCAGCAGTTTATGGCAGGAGCAGTACTTC.

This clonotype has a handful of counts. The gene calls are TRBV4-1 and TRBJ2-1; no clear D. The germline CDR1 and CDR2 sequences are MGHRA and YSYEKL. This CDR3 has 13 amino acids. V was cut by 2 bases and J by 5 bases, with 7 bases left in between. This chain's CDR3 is CASSQFPDNEQFF. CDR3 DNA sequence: TGCGCCAGCAGCCAATTCCCCGACAATGAGCAGTTCTTC.

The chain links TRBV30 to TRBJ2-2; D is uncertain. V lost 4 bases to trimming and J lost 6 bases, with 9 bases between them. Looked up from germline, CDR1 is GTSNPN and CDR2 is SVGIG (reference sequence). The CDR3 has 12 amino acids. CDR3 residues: CAWITDSGELFF. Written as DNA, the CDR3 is TGTGCCTGGATAACAGATTCCGGGGAGCTGTTTTTT.

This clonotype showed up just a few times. CDR3 in DNA: TGTGCCAGTACTCCGGGACAGGGACCAGATACGCAGTATTTT. This codes for CASTPGQGPDTQYF. The V call is TRBV19, the J call TRBJ2-3; 9 positions match TRBD1. CDR3 length equals 14 residues. With 7 bases clipped from V and 4 bases from J, the junction kept 6 bases outside the gene matches. The germline gives CDR1 LNHDA, CDR2 SQIVND (reference sequence). Variable domain in full (rest from reference TRBV19 and TRBJ2-3): DGGITQSPKYLFRKEGQNVTLSCEQNLNHDAMYWYRQDPGQGLRLIYYSQIVNDFQKGDIAEGYSVSREKKESFPLTVTSAQKNPTAFYLCASTPGQGPDTQYFGPGTRLTVL.

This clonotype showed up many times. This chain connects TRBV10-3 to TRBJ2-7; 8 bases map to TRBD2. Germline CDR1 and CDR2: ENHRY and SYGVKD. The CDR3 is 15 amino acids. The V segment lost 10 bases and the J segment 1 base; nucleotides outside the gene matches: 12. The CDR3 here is CATRTTSGGSYEQYF. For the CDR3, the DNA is TGTGCCACCCGAACTACTAGCGGAGGGTCCTACGAGCAGTACTTC.

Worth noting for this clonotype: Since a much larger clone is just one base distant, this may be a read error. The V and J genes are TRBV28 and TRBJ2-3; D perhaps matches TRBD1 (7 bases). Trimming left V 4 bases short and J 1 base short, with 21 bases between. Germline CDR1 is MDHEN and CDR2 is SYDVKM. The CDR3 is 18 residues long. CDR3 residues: CASSCSRGQGGGTDTQYF. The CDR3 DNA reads TGTGCCAGCAGTTGCTCGAGGGGGCAGGGGGGAGGCACAGATACGCAGTATTTT. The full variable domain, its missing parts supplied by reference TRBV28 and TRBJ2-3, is DVKVTQSSRYLVKRTGEKVFLECVQDMDHENMFWYRQDPGLGLRLIYFSYDVKMKEKGDIPEGYSVSREKKERFSLILESASTNQTSMYLCASSCSRGQGGGTDTQYFGPGTRLTVL.

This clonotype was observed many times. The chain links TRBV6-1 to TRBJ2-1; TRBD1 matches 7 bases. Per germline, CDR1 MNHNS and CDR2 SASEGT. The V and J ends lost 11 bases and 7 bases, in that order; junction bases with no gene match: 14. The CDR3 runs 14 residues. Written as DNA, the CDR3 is TGTGCCTCTTTTGAGGGGGCGTATCCGAATGAGCAGTTCTTC. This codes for CASFEGAYPNEQFF.

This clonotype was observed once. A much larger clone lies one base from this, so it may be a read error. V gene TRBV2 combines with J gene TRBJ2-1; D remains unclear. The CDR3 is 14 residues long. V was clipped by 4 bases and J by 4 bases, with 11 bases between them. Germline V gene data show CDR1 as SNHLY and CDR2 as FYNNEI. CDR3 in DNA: TGTGCCAGCAGTGGAGACCGAACTTACAATGAGCAGTTCTTC. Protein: CASSGDRTYNEQFF.